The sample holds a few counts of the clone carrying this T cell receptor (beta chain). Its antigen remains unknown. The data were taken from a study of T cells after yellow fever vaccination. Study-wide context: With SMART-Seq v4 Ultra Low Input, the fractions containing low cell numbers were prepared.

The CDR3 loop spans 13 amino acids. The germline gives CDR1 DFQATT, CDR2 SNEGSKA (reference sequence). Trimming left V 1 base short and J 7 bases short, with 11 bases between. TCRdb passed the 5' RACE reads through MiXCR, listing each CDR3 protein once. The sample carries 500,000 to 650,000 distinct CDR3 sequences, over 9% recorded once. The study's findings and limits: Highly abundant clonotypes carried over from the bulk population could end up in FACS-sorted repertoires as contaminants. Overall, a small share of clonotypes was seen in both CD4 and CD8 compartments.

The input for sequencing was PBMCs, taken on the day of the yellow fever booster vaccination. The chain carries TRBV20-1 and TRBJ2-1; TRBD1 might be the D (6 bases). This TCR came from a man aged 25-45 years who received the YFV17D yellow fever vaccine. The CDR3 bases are TGCAGTGCTAGAGCCACAGGGCGTAATGAGCAGTTCTTC. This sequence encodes CSARATGRNEQFF.